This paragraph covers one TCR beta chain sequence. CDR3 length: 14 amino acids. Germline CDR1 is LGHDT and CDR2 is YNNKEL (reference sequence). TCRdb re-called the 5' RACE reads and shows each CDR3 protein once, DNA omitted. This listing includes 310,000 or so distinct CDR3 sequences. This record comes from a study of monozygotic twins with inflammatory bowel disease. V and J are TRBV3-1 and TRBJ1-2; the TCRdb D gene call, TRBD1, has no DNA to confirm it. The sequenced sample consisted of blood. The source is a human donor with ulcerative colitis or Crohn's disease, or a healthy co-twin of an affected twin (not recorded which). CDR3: CASSPRSGDYGYTF.